This TCR beta chain was documented in a study of somatic mutations in cytotoxic T cells in rheumatoid arthritis. Points on this clone: Its antigen is still unknown.

Germline V lookup: CDR1 SQVTM, CDR2 ANQGSEA. CDR3 length: 13 residues. With 4 bases clipped from V and 9 bases from J, the junction kept 8 bases outside the gene matches. Whole-study results and caveats: Statistical analysis of the slight TRBV07 underrepresentation in rheumatoid arthritis patients did not adjust for multiple comparisons. For about an eighth of the 65 patients, a single CD8+ clone accounted for more than 20% of CD8+ cells.

Profiling relied on immunoSEQ multiplex PCR, and the TCRdb table lists in-frame clones only, not all of them. The sample has 12,000 or so clones, roughly 73% seen once. This clonotype was sampled from a man aged 55 to 70 in good health. The sequenced sample was CD8+ T cells sorted from blood. This sequence joins TRBV29-1 and TRBJ2-1; 8 bases agree with TRBD2. The DNA for the CDR3 is TGCAGCGTTGGGCTAGCGGGTGTCGCTGAGCAGTTCTTC. This gives the protein CSVGLAGVAEQFF.